The clone carrying this TCR beta chain occurred once. These data come from a study of blood T cell repertoires in COVID-19. Study-wide background: Samples representing acute and convalescent COVID-19 were sourced from the United States, Italy and Spain. T cells, B-cell-depleted T cells, or PBMCs provided the cDNA or gDNA that served as material.

The CDR3 is made up of 16 amino acids. Trimming took 4 bases from V and 6 from J; bases not matched to a gene: 13. Germline CDR1 MNHNS, CDR2 SASEGT. Under the authors' procedure: Cell counts per sample came from amplifying reference gene primers. Sequencing used immunoSEQ multiplex PCR; TCRdb keeps in-frame clones, though not all of them. The V and J calls and the clone size are those of that table, but D and trimming were determined from the DNA. Among 200,000 to 300,000 clones listed, more than 65% were seen once. Sequenced input: peripheral blood. This rearrangement joins TRBV6-1 to TRBJ2-3; 7 bases map to TRBD1. The receptor comes from a woman aged 80 or older with acute or convalescent COVID-19. The DNA of the CDR3 is TGTGCCAGCAGTGGACAGGGTGACCCGGTTGAGGATACGCAGTATTTT. It is translated as CASSGQGDPVEDTQYF.